The 20 T cell receptor beta chains below come from one sample, sequenced in a study of metastatic and nonmetastatic thyroid tumors. There were no patients who had received any treatment before thyroid surgery. TCRdb re-processed the PCR reads through MiXCR. In the table there are approximately 10,000 clones, 35% to 40% of which are singletons. The sample comprised tumor tissue. The receptor source for this set is a female donor with papillary thyroid cancer or a benign thyroid nodule (not recorded which). Some clones in this sample may be carry-over from other donors' samples.

In its sample, this clone was seen once. The CDR3 DNA reads TGTGCCAGCAGGTTGACACTGAACACCGGGGAGCTGTTTTTT. Its translation is CASRLTLNTGELFF. This chain uses TRBV11-3 with TRBJ2-2; D is uncertain. Germline V CDR1 and CDR2: SGHNT, YENEEA. CDR3 length equals 14 residues. The ends were cut back, 6 bases at V and 1 base at J, with 9 bases in the middle.

The chain is built from TRBV7-6 and TRBJ2-7; D possibly corresponds to TRBD2 (5 bases). The CDR3 is 11 residues long. V gave up 4 bases and J gave up 6 bases, with 7 bases separating them. Per the germline V gene, CDR1 is SGHVS and CDR2 is FNYEAQ. The CDR3 protein is CASSSGGEQYF. CDR3 bases: TGTGCCAGCAGCTCAGGAGGCGAGCAGTACTTC.

The genes are TRBV27 and TRBJ1-2; 7 bases fit TRBD1. The CDR3 is 16 amino acids. Germline-derived CDR1 and CDR2 are MNHEY and SMNVEV (reference sequence). Unmatched junction bases numbered 13, after V lost 5 bases and J lost 4 bases. This chain's CDR3 is CASSPTGRGHAYGYTF. CDR3 bases: TGTGCCAGCAGTCCCACGGGTAGGGGGCATGCCTATGGCTACACCTTC.

By proportion, this clone is medium-sized. This chain connects TRBV6-2 or TRBV6-3 to TRBJ1-5; 9 bases line up with TRBD1. In germline, CDR1 is MNHEY, CDR2 SVGEGT. The V and J ends lost 3 bases and 5 bases, in that order; junction bases with no gene match: 5. The CDR3 has 15 residues. CDR3 loop: CASSYMGQGYQPQHF. Written as DNA, the CDR3 is TGTGCCAGCAGTTATATGGGACAGGGATATCAGCCCCAGCATTTT.

This clone occurred once. The rearrangement uses TRBV11-3 and TRBJ1-2, with no clear D. Trimming stripped 5 bases from V and 3 bases from J, with 13 bases between. In germline, CDR1 is SGHNT, CDR2 YENEEA. The CDR3 runs 14 residues. CDR3 nucleotide sequence: TGTGCCAGCAGCCCCGGGGATATGGACTATGGCTACACCTTC. This codes for CASSPGDMDYGYTF.

V gene TRBV19 combines with J gene TRBJ2-2, with D perhaps TRBD1 or TRBD2 (5 bases each). In germline, CDR1 is LNHDA, CDR2 SQIVND (reference sequence). The CDR3 runs 16 residues. The V end lost 6 bases, the J end lost 1 base, and 15 bases lay between the germline ends. The CDR3 sequence is CASRVSGRLNTGELFF. CDR3 bases: TGTGCCAGTAGAGTTTCAGGGAGATTGAACACCGGGGAGCTGTTTTTT.

This clone ranks as medium-sized. The CDR3 DNA sequence: TGCAGTGCTAGAAACGTACAGGGGCCCGAGCAGTACTTC. It encodes CSARNVQGPEQYF. The chain uses TRBV20-1 and TRBJ2-7; 7 positions agree with TRBD1. In germline, CDR1 is DFQATT, CDR2 SNEGSKA (reference sequence). Trimming cost V 2 bases and J 6 bases; bases outside gene matches: 7. The CDR3 contains 13 residues.

This chain uses TRBV3-1 with TRBJ1-1; no firm D call. The CDR3 is made up of 13 amino acids. V was trimmed by 4 bases and J by 5 bases, leaving 11 bases between them. The germline V gene encodes CDR1 LGHDT and CDR2 YNNKEL (reference sequence). This CDR3 is CASSPRRGTEAFF. CDR3 in DNA: TGTGCCAGCAGCCCCCGGCGGGGTACTGAAGCTTTCTTT.

This chain links TRBV11-3 with TRBJ2-2, with D tentatively TRBD1 (6 bases). This CDR3 comprises 14 residues. The V and J ends lost 6 bases and 3 bases respectively, with 11 bases between them. Germline V gene sequence: CDR1 SGHNT, CDR2 YENEEA. The CDR3 DNA reads as TGTGCCAGCAGTCCCAGGGGTCACACCGGGGAGCTGTTTTTT. This codes for CASSPRGHTGELFF.

This clone was found a few times. The V and J genes are TRBV7-6 and TRBJ2-7; 8 bases are shared with TRBD2. CDR3 size: 16 residues. The V gene end was trimmed by 1 base and the J gene end by 5 bases; junction bases not matched to a gene: 10. The V gene's germline CDR1 is SGHVS and CDR2 FNYEAQ. The CDR3 protein is CASSLERGRLIDEQYF. In DNA, the CDR3 is TGTGCCAGCAGCTTAGAACGCGGGAGGCTGATAGACGAGCAGTACTTC.

The chain recombines TRBV27 with TRBJ1-4; D might be TRBD1 (6 bases). V was shortened by 5 bases and J by 8 bases, with 18 bases between the two germline ends. Germline V gene sequence: CDR1 MNHEY, CDR2 SMNVEV (reference sequence). The CDR3 spans 15 residues. CDR3: CASSTLQGVGEKLFF. The CDR3 nucleotides are TGTGCCAGCAGTACCTTACAGGGAGTTGGCGAAAAACTGTTTTTT.

This clone has a handful of counts. In DNA form, the CDR3 reads TGTGCCAGCTACCGCAGGGGCCCATCAAACAATGAGCAGTTCTTC. Amino acids: CASYRRGPSNNEQFF. The genes are TRBV28 and TRBJ2-1; D might be TRBD1 (6 bases). The CDR3 totals 15 residues. The V and J ends lost 8 bases and 5 bases respectively, with 19 bases between them. Germline V gene lookup returns CDR1 MDHEN and CDR2 SYDVKM.

The chain couples TRBV15 to TRBJ2-7; perhaps D is TRBD1 or TRBD2 (5 bases each). The CDR3 length is 16 residues. V lost 0 bases and J lost 3, with 15 bases in between. CDR1 and CDR2 from the germline V gene are LNHNV and YYDKDF (reference sequence). The CDR3 protein is CATSREGDRGNYEQYF. CDR3 nucleotide sequence: TGTGCCACCAGCAGAGAGGGGGACCGGGGCAACTACGAGCAGTACTTC.

The chain is built from TRBV6-4 and TRBJ2-2; possible D gene TRBD2, 5 bases. Germline assignment: CDR1 MRHNA and CDR2 SNTAGT. This CDR3 has 17 residues. V was cut by 4 bases and J by 0 bases, with 15 bases left in between. The CDR3 bases are TGTGCCAGCAGTGCAGGACTGACCAGCGCGAACACCGGGGAGCTGTTTTTT. Translated, it gives CASSAGLTSANTGELFF.

This clone turned up a few times. This chain uses TRBV27 with TRBJ2-7; D is possibly TRBD1 (6 bases). V was pared by 7 bases and J by 6 bases, with 22 bases between. CDR1 is MNHEY, CDR2 SMNVEV, per germline (reference sequence). This CDR3 spans 15 amino acids. This CDR3 reads CASKRSGTSPLEQYF. DNA for the CDR3: TGTGCCAGCAAGAGGAGTGGGACATCCCCCCTCGAGCAGTACTTC.

J is TRBJ1-6 and V is TRBV5-1; D might be TRBD1 (5 bases). V dropped 0 bases and J dropped 5 bases, with 15 bases sitting between them. The germline V gene encodes CDR1 SGHRS and CDR2 YFSETQ. This CDR3 region has 17 residues. The CDR3 DNA sequence: TGCGCCAGCAGCTTGGGAGTAGGGGTCGACGATAATTCACCCCTCCACTTT. Residues: CASSLGVGVDDNSPLHF.

This clone has a handful of counts. The chain is built from TRBV6-1 and TRBJ2-1; D uncertain. Per the germline V gene, CDR1 is MNHNS and CDR2 is SASEGT. Trimming stripped 9 bases from V and 8 bases from J, with 20 bases between. The CDR3 loop spans 14 amino acids. Here the CDR3 DNA reads TGTGCCAGTACGTGGTACCCGGATGCGTATGAGCAGTTCTTC. Encoded protein: CASTWYPDAYEQFF.

This chain uses TRBV19 with TRBJ1-5, with a tentative D call TRBD1 (5 bases). Germline values: CDR1 LNHDA, CDR2 SQIVND (reference sequence). The CDR3 sequence is 17 residues long. Trimming stripped 4 bases from V and 1 base from J, with 17 bases between. The CDR3 DNA is TGTGCCAGTAGTAGGGGAGGGGCGGTCGGGAGCAATCAGCCCCAGCATTTT. Its protein product is CASSRGGAVGSNQPQHF.

The chain is built from TRBV5-1 and TRBJ2-7; perhaps TRBD2 as D (5 bases). Germline loops: CDR1 SGHRS, CDR2 YFSETQ. V was clipped by 1 base and J by 2 bases, with 10 bases between them. There are 14 residues in the CDR3. The CDR3 bases are TGCGCCAGCAGCTTGCGGGGTGCAGCCTACGAGCAGTACTTC. This codes for CASSLRGAAYEQYF.

By sample share, this clone is medium-sized (0.01 to 0.1%). This chain uses TRBV11-1 with TRBJ1-2; D gene uncertain. Germline V CDR1 and CDR2: SGHAT, FQDESV (reference sequence). The CDR3 is made up of 17 amino acids. V was clipped by 3 bases and J by 4 bases, with 21 bases between them. This CDR3 reads CASSLSLQEIVGYGYTF. In nucleotides, the CDR3 is TGTGCCAGCAGCTTGAGCCTTCAGGAAATAGTGGGCTATGGCTACACCTTC. Supplemented by reference TRBV11-1 and TRBJ1-2, the full variable domain reads EAEVAQSPRYKITEKSQAVAFWCDPISGHATLYWYRQILGQGPELLVQFQDESVVDDSQLPKDRFSAERLKGVDSTLKIQPAELGDSAMYLCASSLSLQEIVGYGYTFGSGTRLTVV.